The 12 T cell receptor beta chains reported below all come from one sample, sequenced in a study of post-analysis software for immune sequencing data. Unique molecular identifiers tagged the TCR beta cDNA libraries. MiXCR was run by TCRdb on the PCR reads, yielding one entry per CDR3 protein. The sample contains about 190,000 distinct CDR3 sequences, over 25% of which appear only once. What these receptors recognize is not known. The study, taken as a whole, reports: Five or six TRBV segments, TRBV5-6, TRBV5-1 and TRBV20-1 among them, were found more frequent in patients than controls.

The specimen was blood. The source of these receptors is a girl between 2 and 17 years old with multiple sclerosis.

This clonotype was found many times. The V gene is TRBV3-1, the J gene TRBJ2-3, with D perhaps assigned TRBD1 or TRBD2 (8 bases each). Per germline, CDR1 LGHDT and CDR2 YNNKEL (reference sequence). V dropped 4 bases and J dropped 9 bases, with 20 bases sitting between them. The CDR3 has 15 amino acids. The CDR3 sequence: CASSPGGGTGRTQYF. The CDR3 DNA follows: TGTGCCAGCAGCCCCGGCGGGGGGACAGGCAGGACGCAGTATTTT.

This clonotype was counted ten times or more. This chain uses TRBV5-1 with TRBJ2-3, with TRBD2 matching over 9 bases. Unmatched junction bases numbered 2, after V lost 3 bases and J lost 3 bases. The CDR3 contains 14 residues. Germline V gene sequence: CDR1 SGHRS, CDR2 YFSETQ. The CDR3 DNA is TGCGCCAGCAGCTCTACTAGCGGGACAGATACGCAGTATTTT. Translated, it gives CASSSTSGTDTQYF.

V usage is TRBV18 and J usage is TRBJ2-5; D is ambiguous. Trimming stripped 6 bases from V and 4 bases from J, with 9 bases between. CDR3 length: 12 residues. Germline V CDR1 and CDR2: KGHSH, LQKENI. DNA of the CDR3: TGTGCCAGCTCGCCAGGCCCAGAGACCCAGTACTTC. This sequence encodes CASSPGPETQYF.

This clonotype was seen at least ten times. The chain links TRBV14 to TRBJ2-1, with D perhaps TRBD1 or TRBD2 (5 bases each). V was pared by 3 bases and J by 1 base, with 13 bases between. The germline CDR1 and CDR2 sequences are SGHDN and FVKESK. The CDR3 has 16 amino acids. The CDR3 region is CASSQSGTRSYNEQFF. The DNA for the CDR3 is TGTGCCAGCAGCCAGTCCGGGACCCGGTCCTACAATGAGCAGTTCTTC.

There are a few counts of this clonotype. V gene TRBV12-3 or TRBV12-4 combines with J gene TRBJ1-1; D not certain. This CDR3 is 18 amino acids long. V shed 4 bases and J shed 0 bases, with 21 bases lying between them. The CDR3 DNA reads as TGTGCCAGCAGTTGGCCTAAAGCCTCGGAGTTCATGAACACTGAAGCTTTCTTT. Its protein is CASSWPKASEFMNTEAFF.

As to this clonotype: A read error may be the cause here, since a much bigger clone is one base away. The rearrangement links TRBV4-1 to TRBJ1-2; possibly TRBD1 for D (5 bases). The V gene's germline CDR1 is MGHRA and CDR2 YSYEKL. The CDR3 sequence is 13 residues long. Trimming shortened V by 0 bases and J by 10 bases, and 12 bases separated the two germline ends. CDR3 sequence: CASSQEGSRDYTF. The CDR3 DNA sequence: TGCGCCAGCAGCCAAGAGGGTTCCAGGGACTACACCTTC.

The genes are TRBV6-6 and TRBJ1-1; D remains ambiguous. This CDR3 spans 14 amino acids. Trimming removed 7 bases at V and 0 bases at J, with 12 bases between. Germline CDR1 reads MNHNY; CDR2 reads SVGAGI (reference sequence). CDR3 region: CASMGFRVNTEAFF. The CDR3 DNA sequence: TGTGCCAGCATGGGCTTCCGTGTGAACACTGAAGCTTTCTTT.

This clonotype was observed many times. CDR3 amino acids: CASSYRGTGNSPLHF. CDR3 sequence (DNA): TGTGCCAGCAGCTATCGCGGGACAGGGAATTCACCCCTCCACTTT. The chain has TRBV6-5 and TRBJ1-6; 9 bases are a match to TRBD1. The V segment lost 6 bases and the J segment 7 bases; nucleotides outside the gene matches: 7. CDR1 is MNHEY, CDR2 SVGAGI, per germline. The CDR3 spans 15 residues.

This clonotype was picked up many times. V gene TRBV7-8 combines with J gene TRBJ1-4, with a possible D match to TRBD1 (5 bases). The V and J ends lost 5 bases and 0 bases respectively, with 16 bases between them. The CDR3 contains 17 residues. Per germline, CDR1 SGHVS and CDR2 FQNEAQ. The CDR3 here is CASSPSPLGPTNEKLFF. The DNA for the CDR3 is TGTGCCAGCAGCCCATCCCCTTTGGGGCCAACTAATGAAAAACTGTTTTTT.

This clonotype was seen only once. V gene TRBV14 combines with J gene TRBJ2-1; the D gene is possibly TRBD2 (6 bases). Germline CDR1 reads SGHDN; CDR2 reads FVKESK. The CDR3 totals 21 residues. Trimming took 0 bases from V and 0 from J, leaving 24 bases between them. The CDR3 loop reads CASSQDAVGGRIINSYNEQFF. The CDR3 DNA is TGTGCCAGCAGCCAAGACGCGGTCGGGGGAAGAATAATAAACTCCTACAATGAGCAGTTCTTC.

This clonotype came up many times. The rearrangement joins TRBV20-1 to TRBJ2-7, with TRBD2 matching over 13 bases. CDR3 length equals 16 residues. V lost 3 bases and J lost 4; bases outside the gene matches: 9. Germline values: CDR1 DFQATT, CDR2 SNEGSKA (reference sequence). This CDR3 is CSASFGLAGVTYEQYF. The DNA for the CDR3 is TGCAGTGCTAGCTTCGGACTAGCGGGGGTCACATACGAGCAGTACTTC.

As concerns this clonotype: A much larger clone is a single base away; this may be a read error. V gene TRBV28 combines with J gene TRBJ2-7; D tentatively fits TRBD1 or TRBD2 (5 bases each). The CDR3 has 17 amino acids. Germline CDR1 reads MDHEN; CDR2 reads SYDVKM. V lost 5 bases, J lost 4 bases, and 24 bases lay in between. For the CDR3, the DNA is TGTGCCAGCAGTCTTCCTCGGGACGGCCGGACGGGTTACGAGCAGTACTTC. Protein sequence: CASSLPRDGRTGYEQYF.